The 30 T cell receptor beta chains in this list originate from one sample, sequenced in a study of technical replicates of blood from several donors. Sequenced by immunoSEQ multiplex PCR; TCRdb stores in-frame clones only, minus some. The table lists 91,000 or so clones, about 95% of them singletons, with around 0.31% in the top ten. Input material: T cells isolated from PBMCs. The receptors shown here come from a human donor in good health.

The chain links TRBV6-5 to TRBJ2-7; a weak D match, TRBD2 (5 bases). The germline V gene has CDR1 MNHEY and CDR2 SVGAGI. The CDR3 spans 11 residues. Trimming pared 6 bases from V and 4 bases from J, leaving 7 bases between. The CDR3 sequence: CASRSGYEQYF. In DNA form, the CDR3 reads TGTGCCAGCAGAAGCGGTTACGAGCAGTACTTC.

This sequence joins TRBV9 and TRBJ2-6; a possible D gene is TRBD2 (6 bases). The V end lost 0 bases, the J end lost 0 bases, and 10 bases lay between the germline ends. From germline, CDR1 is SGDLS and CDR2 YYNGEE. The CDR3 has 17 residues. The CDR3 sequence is CASSVVRGSSGANVLTF. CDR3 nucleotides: TGTGCCAGCAGCGTAGTTCGGGGGAGCTCTGGGGCCAACGTCCTGACTTTC. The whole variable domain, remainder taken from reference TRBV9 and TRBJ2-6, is DSGVTQTPKHLITATGQRVTLRCSPRSGDLSVYWYQQSLDQGLQFLIQYYNGEERAKGNILERFSAQQFPDLHSELNLSSLELGDSALYFCASSVVRGSSGANVLTFGAGSRLTVL.

The CDR3: CASSLGGSSNQPQHF. As DNA, the CDR3 is TGTGCCAGCAGCTTAGGAGGCAGTAGCAATCAGCCCCAGCATTTT. V gene TRBV7-9 combines with J gene TRBJ1-5; D is unresolved. The V gene's germline CDR1 is SEHNR and CDR2 FQNEAQ (reference sequence). V was cut by 1 base and J by 0 bases, with 7 bases left in between. CDR3 length: 15 residues.

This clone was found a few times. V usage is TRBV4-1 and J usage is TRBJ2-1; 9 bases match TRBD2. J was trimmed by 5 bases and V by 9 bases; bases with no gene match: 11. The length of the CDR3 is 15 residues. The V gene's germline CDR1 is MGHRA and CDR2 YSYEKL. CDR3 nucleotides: TGCGCCAGTAGAGTGGCGGGAGGGTACGACAATGAGCAGTTCTTC. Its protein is CASRVAGGYDNEQFF.

The CDR3: CASCGLAGGPVADTQYF. CDR3 in DNA: TGTGCCAGCTGTGGACTAGCGGGAGGGCCAGTAGCAGATACGCAGTATTTT. The chain has TRBV7-9 and TRBJ2-3; TRBD2 aligns across 15 bases. V lost 8 bases and J lost 4; bases outside the gene matches: 10. Germline values: CDR1 SEHNR, CDR2 FQNEAQ (reference sequence). This CDR3 contains 17 residues.

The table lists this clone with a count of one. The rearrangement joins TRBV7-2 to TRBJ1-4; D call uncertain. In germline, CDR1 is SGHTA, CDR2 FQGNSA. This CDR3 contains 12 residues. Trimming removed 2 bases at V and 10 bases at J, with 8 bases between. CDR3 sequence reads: CASSLSAGKLFF. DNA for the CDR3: TGTGCCAGCAGCTTAAGCGCCGGAAAACTGTTTTTT. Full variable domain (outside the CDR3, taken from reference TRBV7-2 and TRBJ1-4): GAGVSQSPSNKVTEKGKDVELRCDPISGHTALYWYRQSLGQGLEFLIYFQGNSAPDKSGLPSDRFSAERTGGSVSTLTIQRTQQEDSAVYLCASSLSAGKLFFGSGTQLSVL.

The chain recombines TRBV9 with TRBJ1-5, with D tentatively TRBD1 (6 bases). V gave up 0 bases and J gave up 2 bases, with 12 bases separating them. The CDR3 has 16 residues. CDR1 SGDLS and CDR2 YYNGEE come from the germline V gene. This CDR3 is CASSVGSGVGNQPQHF. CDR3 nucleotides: TGTGCCAGCAGCGTAGGATCAGGGGTCGGCAATCAGCCCCAGCATTTT.

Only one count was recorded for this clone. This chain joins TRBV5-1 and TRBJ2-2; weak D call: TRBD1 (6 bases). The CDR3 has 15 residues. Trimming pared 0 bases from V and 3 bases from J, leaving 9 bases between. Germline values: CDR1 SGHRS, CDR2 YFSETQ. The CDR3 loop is CASSLDRVDTGELFF. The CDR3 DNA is TGCGCCAGCAGCTTGGACAGGGTGGACACCGGGGAGCTGTTTTTT.

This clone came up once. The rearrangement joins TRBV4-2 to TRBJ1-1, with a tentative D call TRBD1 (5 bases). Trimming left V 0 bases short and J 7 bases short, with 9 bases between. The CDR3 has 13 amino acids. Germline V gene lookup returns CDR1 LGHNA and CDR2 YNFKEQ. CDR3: CASSQDREGEAFF. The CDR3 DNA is TGTGCCAGCAGCCAAGACAGGGAGGGTGAAGCTTTCTTT.

CDR3 DNA sequence: TGTGCCAGCTCACAGCTGGGAGATAGCAATCAGCCCCAGCATTTT. It translates to CASSQLGDSNQPQHF. The rearrangement joins TRBV18 to TRBJ1-5; D gene unclear. The CDR3 totals 15 residues. Germline values: CDR1 KGHSH, CDR2 LQKENI. Trimming removed 4 bases from V and 0 bases from J, with 10 bases in between. The complete variable domain, with remaining parts taken from reference TRBV18 and TRBJ1-5, reads NAGVMQNPRHLVRRRGQEARLRCSPMKGHSHVYWYRQLPEEGLKFMVYLQKENIIDESGMPKERFSAEFPKEGPSILRIQQVVRGDSAAYFCASSQLGDSNQPQHFGDGTRLSIL.

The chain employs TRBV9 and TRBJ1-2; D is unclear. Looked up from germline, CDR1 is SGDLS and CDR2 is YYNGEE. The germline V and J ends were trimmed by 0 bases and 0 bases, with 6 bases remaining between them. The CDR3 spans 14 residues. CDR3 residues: CASSVDISNYGYTF. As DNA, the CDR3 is TGTGCCAGCAGCGTAGACATCTCTAACTATGGCTACACCTTC.

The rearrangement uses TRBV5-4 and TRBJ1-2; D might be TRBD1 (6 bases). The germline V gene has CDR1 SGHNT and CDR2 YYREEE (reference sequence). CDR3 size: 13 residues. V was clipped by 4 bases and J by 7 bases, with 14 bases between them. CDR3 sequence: CASSNRVGPGYTF. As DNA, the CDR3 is TGTGCCAGCAGCAACAGGGTGGGTCCTGGCTACACCTTC.

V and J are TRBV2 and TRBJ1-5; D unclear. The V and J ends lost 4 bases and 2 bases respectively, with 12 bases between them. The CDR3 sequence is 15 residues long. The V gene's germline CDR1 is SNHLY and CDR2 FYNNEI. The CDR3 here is CASSAINRGNQPQHF. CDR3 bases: TGTGCCAGCAGTGCTATCAATCGGGGCAATCAGCCCCAGCATTTT.

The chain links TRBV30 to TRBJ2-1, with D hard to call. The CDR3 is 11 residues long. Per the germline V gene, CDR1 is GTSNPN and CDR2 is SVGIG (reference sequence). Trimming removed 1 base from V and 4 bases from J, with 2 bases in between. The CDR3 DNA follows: TGTGCCTGGAGTGCGTACAATGAGCAGTTCTTC. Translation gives CAWSAYNEQFF.

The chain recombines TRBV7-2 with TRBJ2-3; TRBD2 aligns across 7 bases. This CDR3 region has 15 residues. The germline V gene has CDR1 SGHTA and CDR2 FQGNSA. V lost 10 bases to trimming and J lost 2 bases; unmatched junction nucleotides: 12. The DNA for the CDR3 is TGTGCCACCCAAACTAGCGCCTTTTCCACAGATACGCAGTATTTT. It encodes CATQTSAFSTDTQYF.

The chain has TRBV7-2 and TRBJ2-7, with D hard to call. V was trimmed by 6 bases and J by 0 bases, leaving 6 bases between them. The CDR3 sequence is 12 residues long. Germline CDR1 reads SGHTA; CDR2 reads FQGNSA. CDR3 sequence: CASSPSSYEQYF. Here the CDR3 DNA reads TGTGCCAGCAGTCCGAGCTCCTACGAGCAGTACTTC.

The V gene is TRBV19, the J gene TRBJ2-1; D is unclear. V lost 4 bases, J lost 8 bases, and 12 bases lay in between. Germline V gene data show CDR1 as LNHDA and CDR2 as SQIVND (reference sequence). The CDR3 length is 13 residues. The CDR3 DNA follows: TGTGCCAGTAGTAACGGAGCTGTCTATGAGCAGTTCTTC. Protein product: CASSNGAVYEQFF. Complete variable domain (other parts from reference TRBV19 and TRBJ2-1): DGGITQSPKYLFRKEGQNVTLSCEQNLNHDAMYWYRQDPGQGLRLIYYSQIVNDFQKGDIAEGYSVSREKKESFPLTVTSAQKNPTAFYLCASSNGAVYEQFFGPGTRLTVL.

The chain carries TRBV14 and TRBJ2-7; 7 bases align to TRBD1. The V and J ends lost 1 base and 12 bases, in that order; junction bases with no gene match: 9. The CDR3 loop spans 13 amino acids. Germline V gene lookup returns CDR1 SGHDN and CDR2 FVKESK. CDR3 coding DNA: TGTGCCAGCAGCCAAGTCCCCGGGACAGAGATGTACTTC. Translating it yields CASSQVPGTEMYF.

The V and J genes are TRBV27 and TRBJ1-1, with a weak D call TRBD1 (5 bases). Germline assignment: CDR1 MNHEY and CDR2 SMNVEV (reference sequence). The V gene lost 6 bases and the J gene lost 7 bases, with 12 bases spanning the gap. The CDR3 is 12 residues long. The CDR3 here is CASRRTRNEAFF. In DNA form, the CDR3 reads TGTGCCAGCAGACGGACAAGGAATGAAGCTTTCTTT.

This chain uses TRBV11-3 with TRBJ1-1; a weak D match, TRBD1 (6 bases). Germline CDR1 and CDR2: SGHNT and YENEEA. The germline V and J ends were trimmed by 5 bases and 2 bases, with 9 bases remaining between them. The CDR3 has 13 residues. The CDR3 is CASSTRGNTEAFF. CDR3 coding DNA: TGTGCCAGCAGCACCAGGGGAAACACTGAAGCTTTCTTT.

This CDR3 is CASSGGTGEVFGTQYF. CDR3 DNA: TGTGCCAGCAGTGGGGGGACAGGGGAAGTATTCGGGACCCAGTACTTC. V is TRBV25-1 and J is TRBJ2-5; 10 bases are shared with TRBD1. This CDR3 has 16 amino acids. From germline, CDR1 is MGHDK and CDR2 SYGVNS. V lost 4 bases, J lost 7 bases, and 12 bases stayed unmatched.

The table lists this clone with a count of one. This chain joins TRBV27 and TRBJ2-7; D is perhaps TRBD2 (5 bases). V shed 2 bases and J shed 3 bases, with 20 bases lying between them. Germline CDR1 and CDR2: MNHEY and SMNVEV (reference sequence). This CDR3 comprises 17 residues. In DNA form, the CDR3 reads TGTGCCAGCAGTTTAAAGGACTCAAGGTTTTCCCTCTACGAGCAGTACTTC. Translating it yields CASSLKDSRFSLYEQYF.

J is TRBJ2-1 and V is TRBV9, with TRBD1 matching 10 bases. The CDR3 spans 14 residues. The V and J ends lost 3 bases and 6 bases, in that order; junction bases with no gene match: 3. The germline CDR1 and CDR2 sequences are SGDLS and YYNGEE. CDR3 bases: TGTGCCAGCAGCGATGGACAGGGGGGCAATGAGCAGTTCTTC. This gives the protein CASSDGQGGNEQFF.

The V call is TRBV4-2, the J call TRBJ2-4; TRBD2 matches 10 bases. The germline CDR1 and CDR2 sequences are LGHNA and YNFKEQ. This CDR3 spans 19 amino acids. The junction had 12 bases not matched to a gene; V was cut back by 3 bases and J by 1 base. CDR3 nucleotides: TGTGCCAGCAGCCACGCCGGGACTAGCGTCGACAACGCCAAAAACATTCAGTACTTC. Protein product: CASSHAGTSVDNAKNIQYF.

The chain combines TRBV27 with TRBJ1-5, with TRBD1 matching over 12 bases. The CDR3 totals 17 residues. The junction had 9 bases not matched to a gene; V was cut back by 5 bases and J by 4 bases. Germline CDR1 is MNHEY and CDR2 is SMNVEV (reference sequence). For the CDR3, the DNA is TGTGCCAGCAGTAGGGGGACAGGGGGCTCCAGTAATCAGCCCCAGCATTTT. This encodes CASSRGTGGSSNQPQHF.

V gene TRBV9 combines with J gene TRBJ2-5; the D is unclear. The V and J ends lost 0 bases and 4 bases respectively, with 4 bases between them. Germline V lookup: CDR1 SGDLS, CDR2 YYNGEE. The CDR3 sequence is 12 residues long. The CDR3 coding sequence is TGTGCCAGCAGCGTAGATCGAGAGACCCAGTACTTC. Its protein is CASSVDRETQYF.

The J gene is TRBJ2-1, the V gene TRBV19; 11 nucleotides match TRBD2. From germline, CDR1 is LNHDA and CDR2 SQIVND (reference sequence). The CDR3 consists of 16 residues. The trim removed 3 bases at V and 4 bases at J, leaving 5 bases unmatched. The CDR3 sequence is CASSMTGTSGYNEQFF. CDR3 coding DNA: TGTGCCAGTAGTATGACCGGGACTAGCGGATACAATGAGCAGTTCTTC.

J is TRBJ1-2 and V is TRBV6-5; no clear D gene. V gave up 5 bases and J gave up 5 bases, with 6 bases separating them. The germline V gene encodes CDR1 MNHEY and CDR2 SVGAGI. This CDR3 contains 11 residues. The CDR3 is CASSVSYGYTF. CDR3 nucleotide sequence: TGTGCCAGCAGTGTATCTTATGGCTACACCTTC.

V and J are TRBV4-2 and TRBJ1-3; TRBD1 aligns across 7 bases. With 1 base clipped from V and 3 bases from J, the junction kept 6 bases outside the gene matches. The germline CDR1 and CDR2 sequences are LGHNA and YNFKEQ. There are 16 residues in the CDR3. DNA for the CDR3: TGTGCCAGCAGCCAAGCCGGAGGGGACAGTGGAAACACCATATATTTT. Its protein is CASSQAGGDSGNTIYF.

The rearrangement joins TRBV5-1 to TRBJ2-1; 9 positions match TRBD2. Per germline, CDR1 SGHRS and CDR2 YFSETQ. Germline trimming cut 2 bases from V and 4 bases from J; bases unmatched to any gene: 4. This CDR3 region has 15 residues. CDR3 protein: CASSLVAGDYNEQFF. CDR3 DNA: TGCGCCAGCAGCTTAGTAGCGGGAGATTACAATGAGCAGTTCTTC.